These 3 T cell receptor beta chains originate from one sample sequenced in a study of OX40 agonist ivuxolimab in advanced cancers. The repertoire was sequenced with immunoSEQ multiplex PCR; TCRdb's copy has only in-frame clones and lacks some. The repertoire consists of approximately 98,000 clones, with about 84% occurring once and the leading ten covering around 5.9%. Material: CD4+ or CD8+ T cells sorted from blood, obtained in a trial of the OX40 agonist ivuxolimab. These receptors came from an adult with an advanced solid tumor such as melanoma, head and neck, liver or kidney cancer.

The chain couples TRBV13 to TRBJ2-1, with TRBD1 matching over 8 bases. Trimming cost V 0 bases and J 8 bases; bases outside gene matches: 3. The CDR3 is 14 residues long. The germline CDR1 and CDR2 sequences are PRHDT and FYEKMQ (reference sequence). CDR3 DNA: TGTGCCAGCAGCTTAGGACGACAGGGGTATGAGCAGTTCTTC. It translates to CASSLGRQGYEQFF.

The chain recombines TRBV2 with TRBJ2-7; D perhaps matches TRBD2 (5 bases). Trimming cost V 2 bases and J 1 base, with 9 bases left between them. This CDR3 comprises 14 residues. Germline V gene lookup returns CDR1 SNHLY and CDR2 FYNNEI. CDR3 in amino acids: CASSENRGSYEQYF. CDR3 DNA: TGTGCCAGCAGTGAAAACAGAGGGTCCTACGAGCAGTACTTC.

The chain has TRBV6-6 and TRBJ2-1, with 7 bases that match TRBD2. CDR3 length: 15 amino acids. Germline trimming cut 0 bases from V and 6 bases from J; bases unmatched to any gene: 5. From germline, CDR1 is MNHNY and CDR2 SVGAGI (reference sequence). The CDR3: CASSYSGGGANEQFF. The CDR3, as DNA: TGTGCCAGCAGTTACTCCGGCGGGGGAGCCAATGAGCAGTTCTTC.